The T cell receptor beta chain under discussion was sequenced for a study of cytomegalovirus exposure and HLA in healthy donors (TCRdb year 2017). Some background on the complete study: An earlier analysis of approximately 550 of the donors reported approximately 290 Gb of sequence data and some 120 million unique TCR beta sequences from about 179 million T cells. The study used immunosequencing to profile the T cell repertoires of approximately 640 subjects and linked those repertoires to cytomegalovirus serostatus. The genetic ancestry cluster associated with self-reported Caucasian donors included over 65% of the 300 to 450 genotyped donors. Across about 370 genotyped donors of the cohort, an average of about 240,000 unique TCR beta nucleotide sequences per donor were sequenced, and approximately 17% of those sequences were non-productive. Both class I and class II loci were covered by HLA typing, at four-digit resolution. An earlier analysis of 500 to 650 of the donors applied high-throughput TCR beta sequencing to assess whether each TCR beta V gene segment acted as functional or pseudogenic. In the later analysis, no new phenotypic data were used to find candidate immune exposures; instead, reliance was placed on TCR beta sequences and their occurrence across donors. To predict cytomegalovirus infection status, the study combined high-throughput TCR immunosequencing, statistical association of individual TCRs with disease status, and machine learning. The aim of the study was to test whether cataloging public T cell receptors could identify signatures of past pathogen exposure. A later genetic analysis took genome-wide SNP genotypes for about 65% of the 666 donors and used that subset as a discovery cohort. Several DR-DQ haplotypes were handled as single units for association and clustering because linkage in the cohort was strong. The number of typed donors differed by locus: roughly 629-640 for A, B, C, DRB1 and DQB1; about 520 for DQA1; 606 for DPA1; and about 470 for DPB1. Besides the first cohort of 666 subjects, a separate validation cohort made up of around 120 different subjects was used. Every discovery cohort repertoire had been produced on one sequencing platform. Alongside the repertoire data, information on donor age, sex, ethnicity and CMV serostatus was compiled. An early release that covered roughly 600 HLA-typed donors contained about 300 gigabases of sequencing data and about 84 million unique TCR sequences. A later analysis re-examined previously published TCR beta repertoires from 610 or so donors and added high-resolution HLA genotyping to investigate patterns of TCR occurrence. What the work shows at the level of the full study, not this receptor alone: Linkage disequilibrium might explain the correlated functional status among segregating V segments, but an unknown experimental factor could not be ruled out. A later analysis associated some 17,000 TCR beta sequences with specific HLA alleles at a false discovery rate of 0.05. The earlier analysis of some 540 of the donors excluded about 16 rarely observed V segments, including chromosome 9 orphons, because counts were too low. When HLA alleles, especially DR and DQ, strongly co-occurred, attributing TCR associations to individual alleles was difficult. The 87-base-pair reads could not distinguish some IMGT-functional V segments, including TRBV6-2 and TRBV6-3, so those segments were excluded. The study gave a list of 150 to 200 TCR beta chains associated with cytomegalovirus. A few of the identified cytomegalovirus-associated TCR beta chains were confirmed in vitro to be specific for cytomegalovirus antigens. The classifier was reported to diagnose cytomegalovirus status with high specificity and sensitivity in both the original cohort and the validation cohort. Because some donors lacked HLA typing at each locus, the association tests relied only on the typed subset. Across donors, most TCR sequences were observed very rarely, whereas some public TCRs were present in many individuals. An earlier analysis of 587 of the donors showed that most TCR beta V segments appeared in productive rearrangements either about 87% or about 30% of the time, which broadly matched IMGT annotations. It was suggested by the authors that the approach could potentially be generalized to other disease states and immunological phenotypes. A group of highly shared sequence variants was considered likely to be a technical artifact of the sequencing pipeline. A further reported finding was that TCR beta sequences accurately predicted the HLA-A and HLA-B alleles for most subjects in the first cohort. According to a later analysis, most CMV-associated TCR beta chains appeared to be HLA-restricted, and the HLA associations seemed to be driven largely by CMV exposure. Presence/absence analyses assumed roughly uniform sequencing depth across donors, an assumption that may not hold. In this cohort, only TCR beta chains were sequenced, and detectable features were limited by the absence of alpha or paired-chain data. According to a later analysis, parvovirus B19, influenza, CMV and Epstein-Barr virus appeared linked to several top co-occurrence clusters. In a later analysis, the rate of TCR association differed among HLA loci, with DRB1 alleles having the most associated TCRs and HLA-C alleles having the fewest. CMV serostatus was the only immune exposure information available for the cohort. V-gene and J-gene trimming of TCR beta chains was associated with a missense DCLRE1C variant in a later genetic analysis, and the association was replicated in an independent cohort. A later analysis found that HLA-associated TCR beta chains were more clonally expanded and had lower generation probabilities than equally common non-associated chains. Compared with the approximately 600-donor mean, donors in an Asian-associated ancestry cluster had fewer N-insertions in productive TCRs, according to a later genetic analysis.

The library came from the immunoSEQ multiplex PCR assay. For the multiplex PCR, a mixture combining 60 forward primers for TCR Vbeta segments and 13 reverse primers for TCR Jbeta segments was used. Amplification of the CDR3 region of rearranged TCR beta genes was performed with a multiplex PCR assay on genomic DNA. The Illumina HiSeq System was used to sequence the amplified TCR beta libraries as 87-base-pair reads. In the authors' own workflow: A later analysis tallied around 82 million unique TCR beta chains across the 666 repertoires, and about 10 million of those chains were shared by two or more donors. A nearest-neighbor algorithm error-corrected the raw reads and collapsed the reads into unique sequences, merging closely related sequences to remove PCR and sequencing errors. V, D and J gene segments were assigned by aligning CDR3 sequences to IMGT reference sequences. Each retained sequence needed at least a six-nucleotide match to both a V gene segment and a J gene segment. A rearrangement was called productive if the CDR3 had no stop codons and remained in frame with V and J, and every other rearrangement was called non-productive. CDR3 was defined according to IMGT convention as the region running from the second conserved V-encoded cysteine to the conserved J-encoded phenylalanine. In an earlier analysis of 587 of the donors, sequences lacking an unambiguous match to a single V gene segment were excluded. In an earlier analysis of some 590 of the donors, a V segment was called functional when productive rearrangements were above 56.7%, and segregating when the standard deviation between donors exceeded 5%. A statistical classification framework was developed to diagnose cytomegalovirus status using the catalog of TCR beta chain sequences. In a later analysis, V and J genes were assigned by comparing TCR nucleotide sequences against IMGT/GENE-DB human TR gene sequences. Using the TCRdist pipeline, a later analysis assigned CDR3 sequences along with most-parsimonious VDJ recombination scenarios. In a later analysis, every TCR beta chain was defined by the combination of its CDR3 amino acid sequence and its V-gene family, and reads without a unique V-gene family were dropped. As a way to deal with suspected cross-contamination and a sequencing artifact, a later analysis dropped roughly 620 nucleotide sequences that were highly shared and had low generation probability. A later analysis calculated a clonal expansion index for each public chain from normalized within-repertoire ranks of inferred template counts. In a later analysis, generation probabilities were computed with a VDJ recombination model fitted to out-of-frame rearrangements, and the resulting probabilities were checked against IGoR. In a later analysis, hypergeometric tests were used to score TCR-TCR, TCR-HLA and TCR-CMV co-occurrence, with a repertoire-size bias correction applied to TCR pairs. In a later analysis, false discovery rates were estimated by permuting HLA or CMV assignments 20 times. In a later analysis, co-occurring TCRs were grouped with DBSCAN, and TCRdist sequence similarity was added when clustering was performed within HLA-allele-positive subsets. Repertoires with fewer than 30,000 or more than 120,000 public chains, plus five repertoires with anomalous nucleotide sharing, were excluded from co-occurrence clustering. TCRdb took over this immuneACCESS table, retaining in-frame rearrangements with V and J assigned. Such tables are incomplete; in checked studies, under half of the missing clones stem from an unresolved V gene, and the remainder is unexplained. V, J and clone size are those of that table, while D and trimming were read from the DNA. The sample table lists around 85,000 clones, about 68% of them with a count of one. The ten biggest clones cover about 22% of the sample.

Concerning this clone itself: What antigen it recognizes has not been identified. No base qualities exist here, and no much larger clone lies one base off it.

The cohort consisted of hundreds of healthy bone marrow donors. At the time of sampling, every cohort member was nominally healthy, though immune exposures that went unrecorded were likely present. The donor was CMV seropositive and belonged to the group of 250 to 300 seropositive cohort members. A peripheral blood sample was provided by each donor, and peripheral blood mononuclear cells were used for TCR beta sequencing. Genomic DNA was extracted from the blood cell samples with the Qiagen DNeasy Blood Extraction Kit. The junction carries 10 bases between V and J, which are trimmed by 4 bases and 0 bases respectively. The germline V gene encodes CDR1 SGDLS and CDR2 YYNGEE. Its CDR3 holds 14 amino acids, cysteine through phenylalanine. The CDR3 DNA has 42 bases and is translated from base 1.

This chain joins TRBV9 to TRBJ2-5; the best D guess is TRBD2, with 5 bases matching. This receptor was taken from a man younger than 40 in good health and CMV-seropositive. Sequencing was carried out using PBMCs. The CDR3 region reads CASSTRRYQETQYF. In nucleotides, the sequence is TGTGCCAGCAGCACGAGGAGGTACCAAGAGACCCAGTACTTC.